These 14 T cell receptor beta chains were all obtained from the same sample, sequenced in a study of T cell changes during pregnancy in multiple sclerosis. Here immunoSEQ multiplex PCR was the method, and the copy in TCRdb shows in-frame clones only, minus some. The sample contains some 94,000 clones, 92% of which appear only once. This material consisted of peripheral blood, taken in the first trimester of pregnancy. These TCRs come from a female donor with multiple sclerosis, enrolled in a pregnancy study.

The chain links TRBV11-2 to TRBJ2-7; 8 nucleotides match TRBD2. Unmatched junction bases numbered 10, after V lost 0 bases and J lost 6 bases. The CDR3 is 16 residues long. In germline, CDR1 is SGHAT, CDR2 FQNNGV. The CDR3 DNA is TGTGCCAGCAGCTTAGACACGAGCGGGAGCAATAGCGAGCAGTACTTC. Translation: CASSLDTSGSNSEQYF.

The chain uses TRBV6-5 and TRBJ2-1; 14 bases are shared with TRBD2. Per the germline V gene, CDR1 is MNHEY and CDR2 is SVGAGI. V dropped 4 bases and J dropped 4; count of bases not matched to a gene: 3. The CDR3 has 16 amino acids. CDR3 in amino acids: CASSFGTSGRYNEQFF. CDR3 DNA: TGTGCCAGCAGTTTCGGGACTAGCGGGAGATACAATGAGCAGTTCTTC.

The genes are TRBV7-6 and TRBJ1-5; D is uncertain. Germline loops: CDR1 SGHVS, CDR2 FNYEAQ. V was shortened by 2 bases and J by 4 bases, with 12 bases between the two germline ends. CDR3 size: 15 residues. The CDR3 DNA reads as TGTGCCAGCAGCTTAAGACCCGGGAGGAATCAGCCCCAGCATTTT. It yields the protein CASSLRPGRNQPQHF.

The chain employs TRBV5-1 and TRBJ1-2; D gene ambiguous. V was clipped by 3 bases and J by 6 bases, with 15 bases between them. CDR3 length: 14 residues. The germline gives CDR1 SGHRS, CDR2 YFSETQ. The CDR3 reads CASSYGTELNGYTF. The CDR3 nucleotides read TGCGCCAGCAGCTATGGCACGGAACTAAATGGCTACACCTTC.

The chain carries TRBV4-1 and TRBJ2-7; TRBD2 matches 8 bases. Germline CDR1 MGHRA, CDR2 YSYEKL. The CDR3 loop spans 15 amino acids. The V segment lost 4 bases and the J segment 6 bases; nucleotides outside the gene matches: 11. For the CDR3, the DNA is TGCGCCAGCAGCCCGAGCATCGGGACTAGAAGCGAGCAGTACTTC. Translating it yields CASSPSIGTRSEQYF.

This clone has just one count. The gene calls are TRBV21-1 and TRBJ2-5; TRBD2 is the table's D call, not checked against the DNA. TRBV21-1 is annotated as a pseudogene. This CDR3 region has 14 residues. DNA for the CDR3: TGTGCCAGCGAGTCAGCGGGAGTTGGAGAGACCCAGTACTTC. This translates into CASESAGVGETQYF.

DNA for the CDR3: TGTGCCAGCAAGGGACAGGGGCCTCTCTCCTACGAGCAGTACTTC. It codes for CASKGQGPLSYEQYF. The V gene is TRBV6-1, the J gene TRBJ2-7; 10 positions match TRBD1. The trim removed 7 bases at V and 0 bases at J, leaving 6 bases unmatched. Germline V gene lookup returns CDR1 MNHNS and CDR2 SASEGT. This CDR3 has 15 residues.

The chain employs TRBV10-2 and TRBJ1-1; the match to TRBD1 covers 11 bases. Germline V gene lookup returns CDR1 WSHSY and CDR2 SAAADI. Trimming cost V 4 bases and J 4 bases; bases outside gene matches: 2. This CDR3 region has 14 residues. The CDR3 protein is CASSAGTGGTEAFF. The DNA for the CDR3 is TGCGCCAGCAGTGCAGGGACAGGGGGCACTGAAGCTTTCTTT.

This rearrangement joins TRBV21-1 to TRBJ1-5; the D segment call TRBD1 is taken from the table without a DNA check. TRBV21-1 is shown as a pseudogene. The CDR3 sequence is 17 residues long. The CDR3 DNA follows: TGTGCCAGCAGCAAAGACAAAAGGGGCGGAAGCAATCAGCCCCAGCATTTT. Translation gives CASSKDKRGGSNQPQHF.

J is TRBJ2-7 and V is TRBV2, with 9 positions matching TRBD1. Per germline, CDR1 SNHLY and CDR2 FYNNEI. V trimming: 6 bases; J trimming: 5 bases; junction bases outside the gene matches: 11. The CDR3 has 15 amino acids. This chain's CDR3 is CASRDIGTGYDEQYF. The CDR3 region has the DNA TGTGCCAGCAGGGATATCGGGACAGGGTACGACGAGCAGTACTTC.

The chain joins TRBV7-9 to TRBJ1-4, with TRBD1 identical over 9 bases. CDR3 length equals 14 residues. V lost 5 bases and J lost 7; bases outside the gene matches: 5. Germline-derived CDR1 and CDR2 are SEHNR and FQNEAQ (reference sequence). The chain's CDR3 is CASSGTGYSEKLFF. The CDR3 DNA reads TGTGCCAGCAGCGGGACAGGGTATAGTGAAAAACTGTTTTTT. Full variable domain (remainder filled in from reference TRBV7-9 and TRBJ1-4): DTGVSQNPRHKITKRGQNVTFRCDPISEHNRLYWYRQTLGQGPEFLTYFQNEAQLEKSRLLSDRFSAERPKGSFSTLEIQRTEQGDSAMYLCASSGTGYSEKLFFGSGTQLSVL.

The V call is TRBV7-8, the J call TRBJ2-7; the D gene is possibly TRBD2 (5 bases). Germline V gives CDR1 SGHVS, CDR2 FQNEAQ. The CDR3 is 15 amino acids. The V and J ends lost 1 base and 2 bases respectively, with 12 bases between them. In nucleotides, the CDR3 is TGTGCCAGCAGCTTAGTAGCGCGGTCCGCCTACGAGCAGTACTTC. Its translation is CASSLVARSAYEQYF.

This sequence joins TRBV27 and TRBJ1-4; D is undetermined. V was cut by 4 bases and J by 8 bases, with 8 bases left in between. The CDR3 extends over 12 amino acids. CDR1 is MNHEY and CDR2 is SMNVEV in the germline V gene (reference sequence). Here the CDR3 DNA reads TGTGCCAGCAGTTACCGCGGGGAAAAACTGTTTTTT. Protein sequence: CASSYRGEKLFF.

The chain has TRBV19 and TRBJ2-7; 10 bases agree with TRBD1. The CDR3 has 15 residues. Trimming took 3 bases from V and 2 from J; bases not matched to a gene: 4. Germline V gene lookup returns CDR1 LNHDA and CDR2 SQIVND (reference sequence). The CDR3 bases are TGTGCCAGTAGTATCGGGACAGGGGAAGCCTACGAGCAGTACTTC. Protein product: CASSIGTGEAYEQYF.